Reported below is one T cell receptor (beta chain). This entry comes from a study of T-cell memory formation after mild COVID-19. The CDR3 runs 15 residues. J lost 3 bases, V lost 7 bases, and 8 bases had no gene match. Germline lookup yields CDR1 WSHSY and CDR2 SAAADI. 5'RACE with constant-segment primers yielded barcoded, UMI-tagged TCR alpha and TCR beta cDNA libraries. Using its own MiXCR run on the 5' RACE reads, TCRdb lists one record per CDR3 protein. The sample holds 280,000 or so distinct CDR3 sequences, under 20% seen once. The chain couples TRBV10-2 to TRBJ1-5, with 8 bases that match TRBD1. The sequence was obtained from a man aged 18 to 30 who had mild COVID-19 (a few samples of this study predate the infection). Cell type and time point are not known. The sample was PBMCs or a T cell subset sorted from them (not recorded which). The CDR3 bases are TGCGCCAGCAAACTCGGGACAGGCGTCAATCAGCCCCAGCATTTT. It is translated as CASKLGTGVNQPQHF.